The 21 T cell receptor beta chains reported below all come from one sample, sequenced in a study of patients and donors after allogeneic stem cell transplantation (TCRdb year 2020). Library preparation was by RT-PCR. The sample was run on a NextSeq 550. In TCRdb, the public reads were trimmed at Q25 with fastp and aligned with MiXCR, with productive beta chains retained. CDR3 protein duplicates are merged, each entry listing the most common genes and DNA. The sample profile shows about 410,000 distinct CDR3 sequences; under 20% of them were found once. The ten top clones hold 7.2% of the sample. Sequenced sample: blood, either unsorted or a sorted T cell fraction (not recorded which). Every receptor here comes from a human donor who was either an allogeneic HSCT recipient or a stem cell or donor lymphocyte infusion donor (not recorded which). It is not recorded whose cells these are; they may come from a transplant donor.

V and J are TRBV20-1 and TRBJ2-3, with D perhaps TRBD2 (7 bases). The CDR3 length is 15 residues. The germline V and J ends were trimmed by 1 base and 2 bases, with 13 bases remaining between them. The germline V gene has CDR1 DFQATT and CDR2 SNEGSKA (reference sequence). The CDR3 region has the DNA TGCAGTGCTAGAGTGGGGGGGCGGGCCACAGATACGCAGTATTTT. It yields the protein CSARVGGRATDTQYF.

V gene TRBV2 combines with J gene TRBJ2-7; D is undetermined. Per the germline V gene, CDR1 is SNHLY and CDR2 is FYNNEI. The CDR3 has 14 residues. The germline V and J ends were trimmed by 8 bases and 1 base, with 15 bases remaining between them. CDR3 DNA: TGTGCCAGCCTGGACCGAAGATTTTCCTACGAGCAGTACTTC. The encoded protein is CASLDRRFSYEQYF. Variable domain in full (rest from reference TRBV2 and TRBJ2-7): EPEVTQTPSHQVTQMGQEVILRCVPISNHLYFYWYRQILGQKVEFLVSFYNNEISEKSEIFDDQFSVERPDGSNFTLKIRSTKLEDSAMYFCASLDRRFSYEQYFGPGTRLTVT.

Ten or more counts support this clonotype. V usage is TRBV29-1 and J usage is TRBJ2-1, with D perhaps TRBD1 (5 bases). CDR1 SQVTM and CDR2 ANQGSEA come from the germline V gene. This CDR3 contains 13 residues. V dropped 4 bases and J dropped 3 bases, with 10 bases sitting between them. In DNA form, the CDR3 reads TGCAGCGTTGGCAGGGCTTACTACAATGAGCAGTTCTTC. Its translation: CSVGRAYYNEQFF.

V is TRBV20-1 and J is TRBJ2-5, with a possible D match to TRBD1 (6 bases). Trimming shortened V by 2 bases and J by 5 bases, and 12 bases separated the two germline ends. CDR1 DFQATT and CDR2 SNEGSKA come from the germline V gene (reference sequence). There are 13 residues in the CDR3. In DNA, the CDR3 is TGCAGTGCTAGATTGACAGGTCCTGAGACCCAGTACTTC. Protein: CSARLTGPETQYF.

The chain couples TRBV6-1 to TRBJ2-2; 8 bases map to TRBD1. The CDR3 totals 15 residues. Germline V gives CDR1 MNHNS, CDR2 SASEGT. The ends lost 7 bases at V and 2 bases at J; junction bases unmatched: 6. The CDR3 DNA sequence: TGTGCCAGCACCACCGGGACAGGCAACACCGGGGAGCTGTTTTTT. The encoded protein is CASTTGTGNTGELFF.

The rearrangement links TRBV5-4 to TRBJ1-4; 7 nucleotides line up with TRBD1. Looked up from germline, CDR1 is SGHNT and CDR2 is YYREEE (reference sequence). The CDR3 covers 15 residues. Trimming at V came to 4 bases and at J to 4 bases, leaving 7 bases not matched to a gene. The CDR3 nucleotides are TGTGCCAGCAGCGCCGCACGGGACAGTAATGAAAAACTGTTTTTT. Amino acids: CASSAARDSNEKLFF.

J is TRBJ2-1 and V is TRBV5-1; D might be TRBD1 (9 bases). The CDR3 totals 19 residues. Trimming pared 4 bases from V and 2 bases from J, leaving 25 bases between. In germline, CDR1 is SGHRS, CDR2 YFSETQ. In DNA, the CDR3 is TGCGCCAGCAGCAGAGGGACAGGGCCGGGGGGGCTTACCTACAATGAGCAGTTCTTC. Residues: CASSRGTGPGGLTYNEQFF.

This chain links TRBV15 with TRBJ2-4; TRBD1 is a possible D gene (6 bases). Germline CDR1 is LNHNV and CDR2 is YYDKDF (reference sequence). V lost 8 bases and J lost 0, with 11 bases in between. CDR3 length: 14 amino acids. CDR3 coding DNA: TGTGCCACCTCCCTAGGGGGAGCCAAAAACATTCAGTACTTC. Protein: CATSLGGAKNIQYF.

The chain employs TRBV27 and TRBJ2-1; a possible D gene is TRBD2 (6 bases). The CDR3 totals 12 residues. Germline CDR1 and CDR2: MNHEY and SMNVEV (reference sequence). Trimming took 5 bases from V and 8 from J, leaving 10 bases between them. CDR3: CASSTGRYEQFF. The CDR3 DNA reads as TGTGCCAGCAGTACGGGGAGGTATGAGCAGTTCTTC.

This clonotype came up a few times. V usage is TRBV12-3 or TRBV12-4 and J usage is TRBJ1-2, with D tentatively TRBD1 (5 bases). The CDR3 has 15 residues. Trimming stripped 3 bases from V and 5 bases from J, with 16 bases between. The CDR3 DNA sequence: TGTGCCAGCAGTTTCCCGGGACCCCGGGAGTATGGCTACACCTTC. Translating gives CASSFPGPREYGYTF.

CDR3 in amino acids: CSARTSGQETQYF. CDR3 coding DNA: TGCAGTGCTAGAACTAGCGGCCAAGAGACCCAGTACTTC. The V call is TRBV20-1, the J call TRBJ2-5; 8 nucleotides match TRBD2. V dropped 2 bases and J dropped 1; count of bases not matched to a gene: 0. CDR1 and CDR2 from the germline V gene are DFQATT and SNEGSKA (reference sequence). CDR3 size: 13 residues.

The chain is built from TRBV15 and TRBJ2-5, with D possibly matching TRBD2 (5 bases). V dropped 0 bases and J dropped 5 bases, with 10 bases sitting between them. Germline V lookup: CDR1 LNHNV, CDR2 YYDKDF (reference sequence). This CDR3 has 14 amino acids. CDR3 protein: CATSRDRGFETQYF. As DNA, the CDR3 is TGTGCCACCAGCAGAGATCGGGGTTTTGAGACCCAGTACTTC. Full variable domain (outside the CDR3, taken from reference TRBV15 and TRBJ2-5): DAMVIQNPRYQVTQFGKPVTLSCSQTLNHNVMYWYQQKSSQAPKLLFHYYDKDFNNEADTPDNFQSRRPNTSFCFLDIRSPGLGDTAMYLCATSRDRGFETQYFGPGTRLLVL.

The CDR3 DNA follows: TGTGCCAGCAGTGAACAGGGGGCCTACGAGCAGTACTTC. The encoded protein is CASSEQGAYEQYF. The chain links TRBV2 to TRBJ2-7, with 7 nucleotides matching TRBD1. From germline, CDR1 is SNHLY and CDR2 FYNNEI. V lost 2 bases and J lost 2; bases outside the gene matches: 0. This CDR3 is 13 amino acids long.

CDR3 amino acids: CASSSYSSSYNSPLHF. Written as DNA, the CDR3 is TGTGCCAGCAGTTCTTACAGTAGCTCCTATAATTCACCCCTCCACTTT. This chain uses TRBV27 with TRBJ1-6; D uncertain. The CDR3 runs 16 residues. CDR1 and CDR2 (germline): MNHEY, SMNVEV (reference sequence). Trimming stripped 4 bases from V and 0 bases from J, with 10 bases between.

Note on this clonotype: This CDR3 is missing its conserved last phenylalanine or tryptophan, likely due to a read error. V gene TRBV9 combines with J gene TRBJ2-7; D tentatively reads TRBD1 or TRBD2 (5 bases each). Trimming stripped 4 bases from V and 3 bases from J, with 14 bases between. CDR1 is SGDLS, CDR2 YYNGEE, per germline. The CDR3 is 14 residues long. DNA for the CDR3: TGTGCCAGCAGCCCCCGAGAGGGGTACTACGAGCAGTACATC. This encodes CASSPREGYYEQYI.

This clonotype was seen only a few times. The chain is built from TRBV6-1 and TRBJ2-4, with 7 bases lining up with TRBD1. Germline CDR1 reads MNHNS; CDR2 reads SASEGT. The CDR3 is 19 amino acids. Losses at the gene ends were 6 bases for V and 1 base for J; bases not matched to a gene: 18. CDR3 nucleotides: TGTGCCAGCAGCCCCATACGCTTCCGGGGACAGAGTGCCAAAAACATTCAGTACTTC. Amino acids: CASSPIRFRGQSAKNIQYF.

The V call is TRBV10-3, the J call TRBJ2-7; TRBD1 is a possible D gene (5 bases). Germline V gene data show CDR1 as ENHRY and CDR2 as SYGVKD. Trimming took 2 bases from V and 7 from J, leaving 21 bases between them. The CDR3 covers 16 residues. CDR3 loop: CAISENKGLSMREQYF. The CDR3 DNA follows: TGTGCCATCAGTGAGAACAAGGGGCTCTCTATGCGGGAGCAGTACTTC.

This clonotype is a singleton in its sample. The V and J genes are TRBV7-3 and TRBJ1-1, with TRBD1 matching over 8 bases. Germline V CDR1 and CDR2: SGHTA, FQGTGA. The J segment lost 5 bases and the V segment lost 4 bases, leaving 15 bases of the junction unmatched. The CDR3 contains 17 residues. The CDR3 nucleotides read TGTGCCAGCAGCTCACCGGGACAGGTTCCGTGGGGAACTGAAGCTTTCTTT. Protein sequence: CASSSPGQVPWGTEAFF.

The table lists this clonotype with many counts. V and J are TRBV12-3 or TRBV12-4 and TRBJ1-1, with TRBD1 matching 8 bases. CDR3 length: 15 amino acids. The V gene end was trimmed by 6 bases and the J gene end by 0 bases; junction bases not matched to a gene: 6. This chain's CDR3 is CASRVRQGLNTEAFF. The CDR3 DNA follows: TGTGCCAGCAGAGTCCGACAGGGGCTGAACACTGAAGCTTTCTTT.

There are a few counts of this clonotype. This CDR3 reads CASSPRNGNEQFF. The CDR3, as DNA: TGTGCCAGCAGCCCCCGGAACGGGAATGAGCAGTTCTTC. The chain combines TRBV11-3 with TRBJ2-1; D uncertain. The V gene's germline CDR1 is SGHNT and CDR2 YENEEA. V lost 5 bases, J lost 7 bases, and 12 bases lay in between. The CDR3 extends over 13 amino acids.

This clonotype has at least ten counts. CDR3 protein: CATSEGQTYEQYF. CDR3 nucleotide sequence: TGTGCCACCAGTGAAGGACAGACCTACGAGCAGTACTTC. The rearrangement joins TRBV24-1 to TRBJ2-7, with D tentatively TRBD1 (6 bases). Germline CDR1 reads KGHDR; CDR2 reads SFDVKD. V lost 4 bases and J lost 2, with 8 bases in between. The CDR3 extends over 13 amino acids.